This TCR beta chain was recorded in a study of CD8+CD57+ T cells in acquired aplastic anemia. Study-wide context: Sorted CD4+ plus CD8+ cells gave DNA averaging roughly 3.5 ug. Mean read depth for CD4+ cells from healthy donors was 9.5 million to 13 million. Study observations and caveats: CD8+ Simpson's diversity showed no significant patient-control difference. Patients and controls shared some 29 CD8+ CDR3 sequences, which appeared highly expressed in patients and within their immunodominant clones.

Genomic DNA templated the TCR beta VDJ and CDR3 profiling. Each CDR3 protein is one row after TCRdb ran MiXCR on the reads. The table has around 180,000 distinct CDR3 sequences, about 60% seen once. V shed 0 bases and J shed 10 bases, with 10 bases lying between them. CDR1 and CDR2 (germline): SGDLS, YYNGEE. CDR3 size: 12 residues. Comment on this clonotype: Its antigen is not known.

The sequence derives from a human donor in good health. Source material: sorted CD4+, CD8+, or CD8+CD57+ T cells (not recorded which) from PBMCs. V gene TRBV9 combines with J gene TRBJ1-1; D might be TRBD1 (5 bases). CDR3: CASSVGSGRAFF. Here the CDR3 DNA reads TGTGCCAGCAGCGTAGGCTCAGGGCGAGCTTTCTTT. Full variable domain (remainder filled in from reference TRBV9 and TRBJ1-1): DSGVTQTPKHLITATGQRVTLRCSPRSGDLSVYWYQQSLDQGLQFLIQYYNGEERAKGNILERFSAQQFPDLHSELNLSSLELGDSALYFCASSVGSGRAFFGQGTRLTVV.